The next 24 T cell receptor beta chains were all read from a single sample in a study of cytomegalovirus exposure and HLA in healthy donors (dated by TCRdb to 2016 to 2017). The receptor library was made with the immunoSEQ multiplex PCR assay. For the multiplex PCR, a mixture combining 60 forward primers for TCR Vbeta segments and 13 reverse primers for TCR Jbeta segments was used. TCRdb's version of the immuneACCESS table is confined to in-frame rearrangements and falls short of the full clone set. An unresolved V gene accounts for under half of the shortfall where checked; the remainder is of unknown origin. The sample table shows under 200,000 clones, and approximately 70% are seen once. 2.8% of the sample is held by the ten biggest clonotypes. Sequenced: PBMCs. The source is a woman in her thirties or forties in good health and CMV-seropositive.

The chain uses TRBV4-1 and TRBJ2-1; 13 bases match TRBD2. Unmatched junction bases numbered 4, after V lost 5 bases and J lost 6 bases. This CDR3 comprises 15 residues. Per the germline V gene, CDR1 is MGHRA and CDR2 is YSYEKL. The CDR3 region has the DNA TGCGCCAGCAGCAACGGACTAGCGGGGGTCAATGAGCAGTTCTTC. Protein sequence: CASSNGLAGVNEQFF.

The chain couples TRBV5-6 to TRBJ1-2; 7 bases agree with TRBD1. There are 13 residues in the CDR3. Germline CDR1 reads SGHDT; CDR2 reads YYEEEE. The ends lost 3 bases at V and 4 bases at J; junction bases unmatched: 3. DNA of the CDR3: TGTGCCAGCAGCTCGAGGGACAGCTATGGCTACACCTTC. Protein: CASSSRDSYGYTF.

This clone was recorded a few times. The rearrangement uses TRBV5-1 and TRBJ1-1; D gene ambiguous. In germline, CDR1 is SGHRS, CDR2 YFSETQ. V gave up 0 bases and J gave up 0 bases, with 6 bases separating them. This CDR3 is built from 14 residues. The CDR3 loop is CASSLGQVNTEAFF. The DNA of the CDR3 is TGCGCCAGCAGCTTGGGGCAGGTGAACACTGAAGCTTTCTTT.

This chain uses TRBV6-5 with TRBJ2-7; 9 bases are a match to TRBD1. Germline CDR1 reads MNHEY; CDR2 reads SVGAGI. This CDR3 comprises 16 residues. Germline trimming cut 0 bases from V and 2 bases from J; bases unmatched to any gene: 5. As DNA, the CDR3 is TGTGCCAGCAGTTACTCGTGGGACAGGGTCCCCTACGAGCAGTACTTC. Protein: CASSYSWDRVPYEQYF.

DNA of the CDR3: TGTGCCAGTCGAGGGACAGGGGGCGATTTTAACTATGGCTACACCTTC. Its translation: CASRGTGGDFNYGYTF. The J gene is TRBJ1-2, the V gene TRBV19; 12 bases fit TRBD1. Germline CDR1 and CDR2: LNHDA and SQIVND (reference sequence). The CDR3 extends over 16 amino acids. V lost 8 bases, J lost 1 base, and 8 bases stayed unmatched.

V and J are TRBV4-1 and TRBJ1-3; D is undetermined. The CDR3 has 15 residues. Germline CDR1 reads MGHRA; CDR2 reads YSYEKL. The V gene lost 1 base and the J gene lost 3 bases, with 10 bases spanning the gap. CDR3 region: CASSQVLGLGNTIYF. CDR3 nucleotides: TGCGCCAGCAGCCAAGTTCTAGGTCTTGGAAACACCATATATTTT.

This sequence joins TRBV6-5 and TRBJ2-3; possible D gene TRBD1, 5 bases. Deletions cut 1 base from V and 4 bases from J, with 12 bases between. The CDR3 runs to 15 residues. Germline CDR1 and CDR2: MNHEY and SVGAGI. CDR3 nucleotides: TGTGCCAGCAGTTACTTCGGCGCACAGGCAGATACGCAGTATTTT. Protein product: CASSYFGAQADTQYF.

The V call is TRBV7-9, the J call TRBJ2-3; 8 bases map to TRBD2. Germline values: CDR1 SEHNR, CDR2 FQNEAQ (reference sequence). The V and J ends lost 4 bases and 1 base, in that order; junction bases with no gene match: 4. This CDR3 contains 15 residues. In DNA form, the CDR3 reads TGTGCCAGCAGCTCCAGCGGGGGCCGCACAGATACGCAGTATTTT. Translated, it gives CASSSSGGRTDTQYF.

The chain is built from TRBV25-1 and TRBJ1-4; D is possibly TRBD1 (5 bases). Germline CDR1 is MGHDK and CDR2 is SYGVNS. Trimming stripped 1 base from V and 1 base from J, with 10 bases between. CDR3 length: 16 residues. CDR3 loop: CASSESGVGTNEKLFF. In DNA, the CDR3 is TGTGCCAGCAGTGAATCGGGGGTAGGAACTAATGAAAAACTGTTTTTT.

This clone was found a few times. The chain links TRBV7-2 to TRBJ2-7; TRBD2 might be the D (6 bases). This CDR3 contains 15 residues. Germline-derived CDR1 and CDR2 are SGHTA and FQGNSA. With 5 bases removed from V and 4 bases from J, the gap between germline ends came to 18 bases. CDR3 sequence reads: CASSPGGTEIYEQYF. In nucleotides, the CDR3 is TGTGCCAGCAGCCCCGGCGGGACGGAGATTTACGAGCAGTACTTC.

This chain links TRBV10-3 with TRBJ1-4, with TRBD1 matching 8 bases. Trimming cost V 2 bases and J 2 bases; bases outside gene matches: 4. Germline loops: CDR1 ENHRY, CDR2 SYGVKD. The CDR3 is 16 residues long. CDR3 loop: CAISENRGGTNEKLFF. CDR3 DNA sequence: TGTGCCATCAGTGAGAACAGGGGGGGCACTAATGAAAAACTGTTTTTT.

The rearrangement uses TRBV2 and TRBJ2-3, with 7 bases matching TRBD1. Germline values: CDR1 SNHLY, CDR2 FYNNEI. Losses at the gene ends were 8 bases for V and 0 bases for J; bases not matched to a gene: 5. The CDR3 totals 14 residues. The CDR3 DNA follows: TGTGCCAGCTCGGGACAGCTTAGCACAGATACGCAGTATTTT. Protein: CASSGQLSTDTQYF.

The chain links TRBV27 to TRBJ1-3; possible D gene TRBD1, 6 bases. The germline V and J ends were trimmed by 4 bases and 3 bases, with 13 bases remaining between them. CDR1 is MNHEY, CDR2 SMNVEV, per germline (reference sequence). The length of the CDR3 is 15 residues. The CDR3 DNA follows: TGTGCCAGCAGTTCATTAGGGGGAAGTGGAAACACCATATATTTT. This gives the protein CASSSLGGSGNTIYF.

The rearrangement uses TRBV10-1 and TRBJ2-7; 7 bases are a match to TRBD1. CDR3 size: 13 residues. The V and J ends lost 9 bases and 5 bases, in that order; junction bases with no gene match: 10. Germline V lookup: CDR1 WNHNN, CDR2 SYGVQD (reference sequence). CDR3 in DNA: TGCGCCAGGAGGAGAGACAGGGTTGACGAGCAGTACTTC. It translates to CARRRDRVDEQYF.

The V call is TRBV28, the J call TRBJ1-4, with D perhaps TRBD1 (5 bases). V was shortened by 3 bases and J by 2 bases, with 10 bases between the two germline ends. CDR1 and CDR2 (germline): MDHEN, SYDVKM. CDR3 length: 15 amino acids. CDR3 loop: CASSFRGFTNEKLFF. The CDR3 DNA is TGTGCCAGCAGTTTCCGGGGGTTCACTAATGAAAAACTGTTTTTT. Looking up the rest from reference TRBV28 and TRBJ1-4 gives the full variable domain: DVKVTQSSRYLVKRTGEKVFLECVQDMDHENMFWYRQDPGLGLRLIYFSYDVKMKEKGDIPEGYSVSREKKERFSLILESASTNQTSMYLCASSFRGFTNEKLFFGSGTQLSVL.

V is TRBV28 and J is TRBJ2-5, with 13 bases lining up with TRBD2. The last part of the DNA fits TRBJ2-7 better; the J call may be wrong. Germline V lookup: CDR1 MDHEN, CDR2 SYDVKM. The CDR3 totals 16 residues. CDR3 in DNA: TGTGCCAGCAGCCCAGGACTAGCGGGAGTTGGCTACGAGCAGTACTTC. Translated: CASSPGLAGVGYEQYF.

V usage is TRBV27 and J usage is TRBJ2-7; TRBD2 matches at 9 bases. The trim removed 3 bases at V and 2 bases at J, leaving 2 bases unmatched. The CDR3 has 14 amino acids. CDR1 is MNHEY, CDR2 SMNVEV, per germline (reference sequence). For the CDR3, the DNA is TGTGCCAGCAGTTTTGGCGGGAGGGCCTACGAGCAGTACTTC. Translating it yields CASSFGGRAYEQYF.

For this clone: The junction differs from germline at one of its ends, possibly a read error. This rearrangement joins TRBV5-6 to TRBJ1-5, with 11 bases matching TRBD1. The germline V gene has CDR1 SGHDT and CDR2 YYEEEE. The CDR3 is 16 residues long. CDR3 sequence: CASSRTGGLGNQPQNF. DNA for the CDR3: TGTGCCAGCAGCAGGACAGGGGGCCTGGGCAATCAGCCCCAGAATTTT.

The CDR3 DNA follows: TGCGCCAGCAGCCAAGGGACAAATGAGCAGTTCTTC. As protein: CASSQGTNEQFF. The chain links TRBV4-3 to TRBJ2-1; possibly TRBD1 for D (5 bases). This CDR3 region has 12 residues. The V and J ends lost 1 base and 7 bases respectively, with 5 bases between them. Germline lookup yields CDR1 LGHNA and CDR2 YSLEER.

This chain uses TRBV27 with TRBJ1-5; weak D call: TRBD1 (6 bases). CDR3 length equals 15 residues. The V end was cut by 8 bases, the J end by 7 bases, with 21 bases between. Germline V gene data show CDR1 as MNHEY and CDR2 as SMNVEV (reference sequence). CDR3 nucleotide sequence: TGTGCCAGCCGGTCCCTGGGAGGGGGTGGGCAGCCCCAGCATTTT. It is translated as CASRSLGGGGQPQHF.

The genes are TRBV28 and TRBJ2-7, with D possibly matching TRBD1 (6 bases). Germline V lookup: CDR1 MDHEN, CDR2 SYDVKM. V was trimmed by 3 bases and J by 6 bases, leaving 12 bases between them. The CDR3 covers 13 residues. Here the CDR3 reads CASSLNWGREQYF. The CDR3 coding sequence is TGTGCCAGCAGTTTGAACTGGGGGCGCGAGCAGTACTTC.

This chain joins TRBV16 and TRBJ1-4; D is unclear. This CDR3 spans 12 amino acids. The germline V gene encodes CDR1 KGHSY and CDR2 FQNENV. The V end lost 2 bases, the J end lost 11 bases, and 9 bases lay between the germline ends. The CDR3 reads CASSQAAEKLFF. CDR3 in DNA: TGTGCCAGCAGCCAAGCGGCAGAGAAACTGTTTTTT.

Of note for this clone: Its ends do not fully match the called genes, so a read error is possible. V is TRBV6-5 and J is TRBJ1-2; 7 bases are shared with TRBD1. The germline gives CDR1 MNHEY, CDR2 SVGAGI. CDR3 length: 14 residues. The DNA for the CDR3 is TGTGCCAGCAGTTATAGACAGGGAGGCTATGGCTACCCCTTC. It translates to CASSYRQGGYGYPF.

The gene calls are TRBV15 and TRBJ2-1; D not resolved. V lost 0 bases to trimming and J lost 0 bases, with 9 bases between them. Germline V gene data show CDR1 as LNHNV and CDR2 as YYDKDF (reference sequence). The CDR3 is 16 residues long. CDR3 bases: TGTGCCACCAGCAGAGACCTGTTGTCCTCCTACAATGAGCAGTTCTTC. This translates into CATSRDLLSSYNEQFF.